This is a list of T cell receptor beta chains from one sample in a study of blood T cell repertoires in COVID-19. Using immunoSEQ multiplex PCR, the repertoire was profiled, and TCRdb retains in-frame clones only, with some absent. Here the sample spans approximately 500,000 clones, around 87% being singletons. Sample: PBMCs or T cells enriched from blood (not recorded which). All receptors come from a woman aged 40 to 50 who had recovered from COVID-19. The CDR3 runs from the conserved cysteine through the conserved F or W. A D gene is named only where the DNA matches it firmly. Not every row has a clone size; where given, it reads once, few, many or a size class.

size	J	D	V	DNA	CDR3
once	TRBJ2-2	NA	TRBV13	TGTGCCAGCAGCTTTGGATTACAGAGCACCGGGGAGCTGTTTTTT	CASSFGLQSTGELFF
NA	TRBJ1-4	TRBD1	TRBV7-2	TGTGCCAGCAGCGTAAGACAGGGAGTTGAAAAACTGTTTTTT	CASSVRQGVEKLFF
NA	TRBJ1-5	TRBD1	TRBV10-3	TGTGCCATCAAAGGGGGCAACAATCAGCCCCAGCATTTT	CAIKGGNNQPQHF
once	TRBJ2-2	TRBD1	TRBV10-2	TGCGCCAGCAGGGACAGGGTTTACACCGGGGAGCTGTTTTTT	CASRDRVYTGELFF
once	TRBJ1-6	NA	TRBV10-1	TGCGCCAGCAGCGCGGGGGCCTTCCCGAATTCACCCCTCCACTTT	CASSAGAFPNSPLHF
NA	TRBJ1-1	NA	TRBV11-2	TGTGCCAGCAGCTTAGATGAGGCGGGAAAAGCTTTCTTT	CASSLDEAGKAFF
NA	TRBJ2-3	TRBD2	TRBV7-2	TGTGCCAGCAGCTTAGCACTAGCGGGAGGCTACACAGATACGCAGTATTTT	CASSLALAGGYTDTQYF
NA	TRBJ2-1	NA	TRBV5-1	TGCGCCAGCAGCTTCACCTACAATGAGCAGTTCTTC	CASSFTYNEQFF
few	TRBJ1-4	TRBD1	TRBV10-2	TGCGCCAGCAGTGAAGGGACAGGGGGCCTTAATGAAAAACTGTTTTTT	CASSEGTGGLNEKLFF
once	TRBJ1-4	TRBD1	TRBV4-3	TGCGCCAGCAGCCACGACAGGGTAATGAAAAGACTGTTTTTT	CASSHDRVMKRLFF
NA	TRBJ2-7	TRBD2	TRBV5-1	TGCGCCAGCAGCCTCATAGCGGGAGAGAACTACGAGCAGTACTTC	CASSLIAGENYEQYF
NA	TRBJ2-7	NA	TRBV5-4	TGTGCCAGCAGCTTGGCTGGCAGGGCCGAGCAGTACTTC	CASSLAGRAEQYF
few	TRBJ2-7	NA	TRBV27	TGTGCCAGCAGCTACCGTCGATACTACGAGCAGTACTTC	CASSYRRYYEQYF
once	TRBJ2-1	NA	TRBV11-3	TGTGCCAGCAGCCCTCGGAGCGGAGGCTCCTACAATGAGCAGTTCTTC	CASSPRSGGSYNEQFF
NA	TRBJ1-1	NA	TRBV5-1	TGCGCCAGCAGCTCGCGACCTGCGGGAGGCACTGAAGCTTTCTTT	CASSSRPAGGTEAFF
NA	TRBJ2-5	NA	TRBV30	TGTGCCTGGAGGGGCGACGCCGAGACCCAGTACTTC	CAWRGDAETQYF
NA	TRBJ2-7	NA	TRBV29-1	TGCAGCGTTGCTCGGGGTAGGGACGAGCAGTACTTC	CSVARGRDEQYF
once	TRBJ1-4	TRBD1	TRBV2	TGTGCCAGCTCGGGACAGGGGGCAACCTTAGGTGAAAAACTGTTTTTT	CASSGQGATLGEKLFF
NA	TRBJ1-3	NA	TRBV5-5	TGTGCCAGCAGCCTCGGGAGTGCGCTGGACACCATATATTTT	CASSLGSALDTIYF
NA	TRBJ1-1	NA	TRBV6-2/TRBV6-3	TGTGCCAGCAGTCGTCTTCAGGGCCATCTTGGAAAGGTGAACACTGAAGCTTTCTTT	CASSRLQGHLGKVNTEAFF
NA	TRBJ1-2	NA	TRBV3-1/TRBV3-2	TGTGCCAGCGGGGCAGCGTCGAACTATGGCTACACCTTC	CASGAASNYGYTF
NA	TRBJ2-1	NA	TRBV5-1	TGCGCCAGCAGCTTGCATCCCAGTGAGGCGGAGCAGTTCTTC	CASSLHPSEAEQFF
NA	TRBJ2-7	TRBD1	TRBV30	TGTGCCTGGAGCGCTGACAGGGGGCTCTACGAGCAGTACTTC	CAWSADRGLYEQYF
NA	TRBJ1-1	NA	TRBV5-1	TGCGCCAGCAGCTCACCAGTCGAAGCTTTCTTT	CASSSPVEAFF
NA	TRBJ1-2	NA	TRBV12-3/TRBV12-4	TGTGCCAGCTCTCTAACTAACTATGGCTACACCTTC	CASSLTNYGYTF
NA	TRBJ1-1	NA	TRBV12-3/TRBV12-4	TGTGCCAGCAGTCGAAATGCACTGGAAGCTTTCTTT	CASSRNALEAFF
NA	TRBJ2-1	TRBD2	TRBV5-1	TGCGCCAGCAGCTTGGTTTCATGGACTAGCGGGGATCTCGGGCAGTTCTTC	CASSLVSWTSGDLGQFF
NA	TRBJ2-5	NA	TRBV7-2	TGTGCCAGCAGCCGGTCGAAAGAGACCCAGTACTTC	CASSRSKETQYF
once	TRBJ1-4	TRBD1	TRBV18	TGTGCCAGCTCACCGACAGGGGCCGGGGAAAAACTGTTTTTT	CASSPTGAGEKLFF
NA	TRBJ2-7	TRBD1	TRBV6-4	TGTGCCAGCAGTGAGGGGCCGGGACAGTCGTCCTACGAGCAGTACTTC	CASSEGPGQSSYEQYF
NA	TRBJ2-5	TRBD2	TRBV7-8	TGTGCCAGCAGCCTTGGACTAGCGGGAGAGATTGGGTACCAAGAGACCCAGTACTTC	CASSLGLAGEIGYQETQYF
NA	TRBJ1-4	NA	TRBV5-6	TGTGCCAGCAGCCGTAACAGGGAAAGGGAGTTTTTT	CASSRNREREFF
many	TRBJ1-3	TRBD1	TRBV7-2	TGTGCCAGCAGCCACCCGGGACAGGGAAACACCATATATTTT	CASSHPGQGNTIYF
NA	TRBJ2-7	NA	TRBV27	TGTGCCAGCAGTGCTCAGGGCCCGGGCGAGCAGTACTTC	CASSAQGPGEQYF
NA	TRBJ2-1	TRBD2	TRBV6-6	TGTGCCAGCAGTTACTCGAGTAGCGGGAGGGCCGGTGAGCAGTTCTTC	CASSYSSSGRAGEQFF
NA	TRBJ1-1	NA	TRBV7-9	TGTGCCAGCAGCCCCCGGAGGGCTGCGGGGACTGAAGCTTTCTTT	CASSPRRAAGTEAFF
NA	TRBJ2-5	NA	TRBV5-6	TGTGCCAGCAGCTTGTGGAGTAGTCAAGAGACCCAGTACTTC	CASSLWSSQETQYF
NA	TRBJ2-7	NA	TRBV10-3	TGTGCCACGCTAAGCCCCGAGCAGCGTTACGAGCAGTACTTC	CATLSPEQRYEQYF
NA	TRBJ2-5	NA	TRBV11-3	TGTGCCAGCAGCTTAGCACAGGGACGTACGGAGACCCAGTACTTC	CASSLAQGRTETQYF
NA	TRBJ1-2	TRBD1	TRBV11-2	TGTGCCAGCAGCCGAAATATCGGGACAGGGGCGAACTATGGCTACACCTTC	CASSRNIGTGANYGYTF
NA	TRBJ2-5	TRBD2	TRBV9	TGTGCCAGCAGCGTCCTCCCTCTAGCGGGTGAAGAGACCCAGTACTTC	CASSVLPLAGEETQYF
NA	TRBJ2-7	NA	TRBV11-2	TGTGCCAGCAGCCAAAGGACAGCACAGTACTTC	CASSQRTAQYF